The clone carrying this T cell receptor (beta chain) was found many times. A much larger clone differs by one base, so this may be a read error. Uncontrolled infection, other autoimmune disease, pregnancy or lactation barred patients from enrollment. This specimen belongs to a study of T cells in Graves' hyperthyroidism and ophthalmopathy. Germline CDR1 and CDR2: SGHDT and YYEEEE. The ends were cut back, 3 bases at V and 3 bases at J, with 9 bases in the middle. The CDR3 totals 13 residues. Authors of the study amplified TCR beta CDR3 regions from RNA transcripts. RT-PCR in the first round (using the HTBI primer set) targeted the TCR CDR3. TCRdb re-derived calls from the multiplex PCR reads in MiXCR, one entry per CDR3 protein. Here the sample spans approximately 400,000 distinct CDR3 sequences, 18% being singletons.

Sequencing was done on a sample of blood. V is TRBV5-6 and J is TRBJ1-2; no clear D gene. The receptor's source is a man in his late teens or twenties with Graves' ophthalmopathy. The CDR3 region has the DNA TGTGCCAGCAGCTCTCAGCGGGACTATGGCTACACCTTC. Translation: CASSSQRDYGYTF.